One and the same sample provided the 12 T cell receptor beta chains below, sequenced in a study of T cell responses to AZD1222 COVID-19 vaccine. Produced via immunoSEQ multiplex PCR; TCRdb's table is partial and in-frame only. The sample contains 95,000 to 100,000 clones, 70% to 90% of which appear only once. This sample comprised peripheral blood, obtained on day 0 of AZD1222 vaccination. Source of these receptors: an adult in good health.

The rearrangement links TRBV2 to TRBJ1-1, with D possibly TRBD1 on 6 matching bases. V was pared by 2 bases and J by 6 bases, with 13 bases between. This CDR3 is 14 amino acids long. In germline, CDR1 is SNHLY, CDR2 FYNNEI. Here the CDR3 reads CASSERGGLSEAFF. In nucleotides, the CDR3 is TGTGCCAGCAGTGAACGGGGGGGGCTTTCTGAAGCTTTCTTT.

This clone was seen a few times. The chain couples TRBV7-2 to TRBJ2-2; D is possibly TRBD1 (5 bases). CDR3 length: 13 amino acids. The germline V and J ends were trimmed by 5 bases and 4 bases, with 8 bases remaining between them. In germline, CDR1 is SGHTA, CDR2 FQGNSA. In DNA form, the CDR3 reads TGTGCCAGCAGCCCCAGGGCCACCGGGGAGCTGTTTTTT. It yields the protein CASSPRATGELFF.

The V gene is TRBV10-3, the J gene TRBJ1-1; 8 bases agree with TRBD1. V lost 8 bases, J lost 0 bases, and 5 bases stayed unmatched. This CDR3 has 14 amino acids. Germline V CDR1 and CDR2: ENHRY, SYGVKD. The CDR3 sequence is CAIQGASLNTEAFF. The CDR3 DNA follows: TGTGCCATCCAGGGGGCATCCTTGAACACTGAAGCTTTCTTT.

V gene TRBV24-1 combines with J gene TRBJ1-1, with no clear D. CDR3 length equals 13 residues. Germline CDR1 reads KGHDR; CDR2 reads SFDVKD. V lost 5 bases to trimming and J lost 5 bases, with 11 bases between them. CDR3 DNA sequence: TGTGCCACCAGTGCCACCTCGGGGACTGAAGCTTTCTTT. Its protein product is CATSATSGTEAFF.

The rearrangement joins TRBV6-5 to TRBJ1-5; no definite D call. The CDR3 has 14 residues. Germline assignment: CDR1 MNHEY and CDR2 SVGAGI. The V and J ends lost 9 bases and 7 bases respectively, with 19 bases between them. This CDR3 reads CASRPYDSGQPQHF. CDR3 nucleotide sequence: TGTGCCAGTCGCCCCTATGATAGCGGACAGCCCCAGCATTTT.

Comment on this clone: A read error may account for a junction end that differs from germline. The rearrangement joins TRBV7-7 to TRBJ2-5; possibly TRBD1 for D (5 bases). Germline V gives CDR1 SSHAT, CDR2 FNYEAQ (reference sequence). The CDR3 is made up of 14 amino acids. The CDR3 DNA reads as TGTGCTAGCAGCTTCCAGGGCCTAGGGGAGACCCAGTACTTC. Its translation: CASSFQGLGETQYF.

The genes are TRBV2 and TRBJ1-5; 8 bases align to TRBD1. The CDR3 loop spans 16 amino acids. The germline CDR1 and CDR2 sequences are SNHLY and FYNNEI. V trimming: 4 bases; J trimming: 2 bases; junction bases outside the gene matches: 7. The CDR3 protein is CASSGARGQGNQPQHF. The DNA for the CDR3 is TGTGCCAGCAGTGGGGCCAGGGGGCAAGGCAATCAGCCCCAGCATTTT.

The CDR3 coding sequence is TGCGCCAGCAGCTTGTCTGGGGCCTACGAGCAGTACTTC. It yields the protein CASSLSGAYEQYF. This chain connects TRBV5-1 to TRBJ2-7; no firm D call. This CDR3 contains 13 residues. Germline values: CDR1 SGHRS, CDR2 YFSETQ. V was clipped by 1 base and J by 2 bases, with 7 bases between them.

The chain has TRBV4-3 and TRBJ1-2; 7 bases line up with TRBD1. J lost 4 bases, V lost 1 base, and 15 bases had no gene match. CDR1 LGHNA and CDR2 YSLEER come from the germline V gene. The CDR3 contains 18 residues. This CDR3 reads CASSQAGFRDSKLYGYTF. CDR3 in DNA: TGCGCCAGCAGCCAAGCCGGGTTCCGGGACAGTAAACTCTATGGCTACACCTTC.

This clone was seen only a few times. V is TRBV11-1 and J is TRBJ2-7; D call uncertain. V lost 4 bases and J lost 2, with 6 bases in between. The CDR3 loop spans 12 amino acids. The V gene's germline CDR1 is SGHAT and CDR2 FQDESV (reference sequence). The CDR3 region has the DNA TGTGCCAGCAGCTCACAGCCCTACGAGCAGTACTTC. Translating gives CASSSQPYEQYF.

The sample holds many counts of this clone. The CDR3 region has the DNA TGTGCCAGCAGCCCGACAGGGAACCAAGAGACCCAGTACTTC. This sequence encodes CASSPTGNQETQYF. This chain uses TRBV2 with TRBJ2-5; TRBD1 matches 7 bases. J gave up 0 bases and V 6 bases, and 4 bases lay outside the gene matches. The length of the CDR3 is 14 residues. Germline V lookup: CDR1 SNHLY, CDR2 FYNNEI.

The CDR3 sequence: CASSFQGGRTEAFF. The CDR3 DNA sequence: TGTGCCAGCAGTTTCCAGGGAGGTCGAACTGAAGCTTTCTTT. J is TRBJ1-1 and V is TRBV28; tentative D call: TRBD1 (5 bases). There are 14 residues in the CDR3. CDR1 is MDHEN, CDR2 SYDVKM, per germline. V lost 3 bases and J lost 5, with 13 bases in between.